This T cell receptor (beta chain) was profiled in a study of blood T cells in healthy people across ages. General study results and limits: Significant beta diversity loss was already apparent by age 40, declining roughly linearly. There was a strong correlation between TCR beta diversity and naive T cell percentage.

It was with a sample-barcoded 5' primer and a J-beta primer mix that a second PCR of roughly 7 to 12 cycles was run. TCRdb ran MiXCR on the 5' RACE reads and lists one entry per CDR3 protein. Of over 1,200,000 distinct CDR3 sequences listed, around 59% are singletons. This CDR3 is built from 17 residues. Trimming removed 4 bases from V and 6 bases from J; junction bases left unmatched: 12. With respect to this clonotype: What it binds is unknown.

The genes are TRBV12-3 or TRBV12-4 and TRBJ2-1, with 10 bases identical to TRBD2. Sequencing was done on a sample of blood. This TCR came from a man aged 18 to 29 in good health. The CDR3 DNA is TGTGCCAGCAGTTCCTACCGTACCCGGACTAGCGGCAATGAGCAGTTCTTC. Translation: CASSSYRTRTSGNEQFF.